These 29 T cell receptor beta chains came from one sample sequenced in a study of T cells in Graves' hyperthyroidism and ophthalmopathy. RNA transcripts provided the source from which TCR beta CDR3 regions were amplified. First-round RT-PCR with HTBI primers amplified the TCR CDR3 region. TCRdb analysed the multiplex PCR reads with MiXCR anew, one entry per CDR3 protein. The sample shows approximately 630,000 distinct CDR3 sequences, roughly 15% of them seen only once. The sample comprised blood. These receptor sequences come from a woman under 40 with Graves' hyperthyroidism.

V is TRBV4-1 and J is TRBJ1-5; 11 bases are a match to TRBD1. This CDR3 has 16 residues. J was trimmed by 7 bases and V by 0 bases; bases with no gene match: 5. The germline V gene encodes CDR1 MGHRA and CDR2 YSYEKL. The CDR3 protein is CASSQDWTGGDQPQHF. DNA of the CDR3: TGCGCCAGCAGCCAAGATTGGACAGGGGGCGACCAGCCCCAGCATTTT.

This clonotype was seen a few times. The V and J genes are TRBV29-1 and TRBJ2-7, with a tentative D call TRBD2 (6 bases). The CDR3 is 13 amino acids. Trimming removed 6 bases at V and 2 bases at J, with 14 bases between. CDR1 and CDR2 from the germline V gene are SQVTM and ANQGSEA. In DNA form, the CDR3 reads TGCAGCGTCTCCGAGGGAGGCACCTACGAGCAGTACTTC. Translating gives CSVSEGGTYEQYF.

This rearrangement joins TRBV18 to TRBJ1-6; 10 bases are shared with TRBD1. CDR1 is KGHSH, CDR2 LQKENI, per germline. The CDR3 runs 15 residues. V was clipped by 3 bases and J by 10 bases; unmatched bases: 6. CDR3 in amino acids: CASSPDRGLLSPLHF. Here the CDR3 DNA reads TGTGCCAGCTCACCCGACAGGGGGCTTCTGTCACCCCTCCACTTT.

This clonotype was counted between two and nine times. V gene TRBV10-3 combines with J gene TRBJ2-3, with TRBD2 identical over 7 bases. Unmatched junction bases numbered 8, after V lost 9 bases and J lost 2 bases. The CDR3 has 14 residues. Germline V gives CDR1 ENHRY, CDR2 SYGVKD. CDR3 nucleotides: TGTGCCATTTCCCGGGCGGGAGCCACAGATACGCAGTATTTT. It specifies CAISRAGATDTQYF.

This clonotype was recorded at least ten times. The V and J genes are TRBV12-3 or TRBV12-4 and TRBJ2-2; the match to TRBD2 covers 7 bases. This CDR3 contains 17 residues. V lost 6 bases to trimming and J lost 4 bases; unmatched junction nucleotides: 14. The CDR3 DNA reads as TGTGCCAGCAGCCCCTCGGGGGAGGGCGCGATCACCGGGGAGCTGTTTTTT. It translates to CASSPSGEGAITGELFF.

This clonotype was seen many times. An end of the junction does not agree with germline; a read error may underlie this. In nucleotides, the CDR3 is TGTGCTAGCAGCGTTGACAGCATCAATGAGCAGTTCTTC. This sequence encodes CASSVDSINEQFF. V gene TRBV7-7 combines with J gene TRBJ2-1, with D perhaps matching TRBD1 (5 bases). In germline, CDR1 is SSHAT, CDR2 FNYEAQ (reference sequence). CDR3 size: 13 residues.

This clonotype has at least ten counts. The chain combines TRBV24-1 with TRBJ1-5; D unresolved. This CDR3 is built from 13 residues. V lost 2 bases, J lost 4 bases, and 5 bases lay in between. Looked up from germline, CDR1 is KGHDR and CDR2 is SFDVKD. The CDR3 region has the DNA TGTGCCACCAGTGATTCTCCTAATCAGCCCCAGCATTTT. This sequence encodes CATSDSPNQPQHF.

This chain joins TRBV10-2 and TRBJ2-3; D call uncertain. CDR3 length equals 12 residues. V was pared by 6 bases and J by 9 bases, with 13 bases between. Germline CDR1 is WSHSY and CDR2 is SAAADI. CDR3 sequence: CASSVELLTQYF. CDR3 in DNA: TGCGCCAGCAGCGTAGAGCTCCTCACGCAGTATTTT.

This clonotype was recorded many times. The chain uses TRBV10-3 and TRBJ2-7; D may correspond to TRBD1 or TRBD2 (7 bases each). V dropped 8 bases and J dropped 5 bases, with 19 bases sitting between them. Germline CDR1 and CDR2: ENHRY and SYGVKD. The CDR3 covers 14 residues. The CDR3 region is CAISRDRGRDEQYF. CDR3 nucleotides: TGTGCCATCTCCCGGGACAGAGGGAGGGACGAGCAGTACTTC.

J is TRBJ2-1 and V is TRBV10-3; D is uncertain. The germline CDR1 and CDR2 sequences are ENHRY and SYGVKD. The germline V and J ends were trimmed by 0 bases and 0 bases, with 12 bases remaining between them. The CDR3 runs 17 residues. CDR3 DNA sequence: TGTGCCATCAGTGAGTCGATCCGGGCAGACTCCTACAATGAGCAGTTCTTC. This translates into CAISESIRADSYNEQFF.

The chain uses TRBV7-9 and TRBJ2-1; D gene uncertain. CDR1 is SEHNR, CDR2 FQNEAQ, per germline (reference sequence). Trimming took off 5 bases at V and 7 bases at J, with 12 bases between the two ends. The CDR3 is 13 residues long. CDR3 bases: TGTGCCAGCAGCCCTCCTAGTAAGAATGAGCAGTTCTTC. Amino acids: CASSPPSKNEQFF.

The chain has TRBV19 and TRBJ2-7; D call uncertain. Between the trimmed V and J ends, which lost 6 bases and 3 bases, there was a span of 15 bases. The CDR3 consists of 14 residues. Germline CDR1 LNHDA, CDR2 SQIVND (reference sequence). CDR3 loop: CASSPGSPGYEQYF. CDR3 bases: TGTGCCAGTAGCCCGGGTTCTCCGGGCTACGAGCAGTACTTC.

In its sample, this clonotype was seen many times. The J gene is TRBJ2-2, the V gene TRBV28; D possibly uses TRBD1 or TRBD2 (5 bases each). Germline V gives CDR1 MDHEN, CDR2 SYDVKM. Between the trimmed V and J ends, which lost 5 bases and 4 bases, there was a span of 26 bases. CDR3 length: 19 residues. The CDR3 sequence: CASSGWGSVLGEGTGELFF. The DNA for the CDR3 is TGTGCCAGCAGTGGGTGGGGGTCCGTCCTAGGAGAAGGCACCGGGGAGCTGTTTTTT.

This rearrangement joins TRBV30 to TRBJ1-1; 11 bases are a match to TRBD1. The V gene's germline CDR1 is GTSNPN and CDR2 SVGIG (reference sequence). The trim removed 0 bases at V and 6 bases at J, leaving 9 bases unmatched. The CDR3 consists of 16 residues. DNA of the CDR3: TGTGCCTGGAGTGTTTTGGGGGGACAGGGGGTCCCTGAAGCTTTCTTT. Encoded protein: CAWSVLGGQGVPEAFF.

This clonotype showed up many times. The chain carries TRBV12-3 or TRBV12-4 and TRBJ2-5, with D unclear. The V gene lost 3 bases and the J gene lost 5 bases, with 7 bases spanning the gap. This CDR3 contains 12 residues. Written as DNA, the CDR3 is TGTGCCAGCAGTTTTATAGTGGAGACCCAGTACTTC. Its protein is CASSFIVETQYF.

The table lists this clonotype with many counts. The gene calls are TRBV27 and TRBJ2-1; TRBD1 matches at 7 bases. In germline, CDR1 is MNHEY, CDR2 SMNVEV (reference sequence). The CDR3 has 14 residues. With 7 bases clipped from V and 0 bases from J, the junction kept 3 bases outside the gene matches. CDR3 amino acids: CASKGANSYNEQFF. The CDR3 bases are TGTGCCAGCAAGGGGGCTAACTCCTACAATGAGCAGTTCTTC.

Many counts were recorded for this clonotype. The chain links TRBV28 to TRBJ2-5, with D unclear. Germline V CDR1 and CDR2: MDHEN, SYDVKM. Trimming left V 5 bases short and J 1 base short, with 17 bases between. This CDR3 comprises 16 residues. CDR3 in amino acids: CASSRTEWVFQETQYF. Here the CDR3 DNA reads TGTGCCAGCAGTCGGACGGAATGGGTGTTCCAAGAGACCCAGTACTTC.

This clonotype has a handful of counts. CDR3 in amino acids: CASSQDGHPQQFF. In nucleotides, the CDR3 is TGTGCCAGCAGCCAAGATGGCCACCCTCAGCAGTTCTTC. The chain joins TRBV4-2 to TRBJ2-1; D is unclear. Looked up from germline, CDR1 is LGHNA and CDR2 is YNFKEQ. The CDR3 consists of 13 residues. Trimming shortened V by 0 bases and J by 11 bases, and 11 bases separated the two germline ends.

This clonotype showed up just a few times. The chain employs TRBV7-2 and TRBJ2-7, with 11 bases lining up with TRBD2. Germline trimming cut 5 bases from V and 5 bases from J; bases unmatched to any gene: 5. Germline CDR1 reads SGHTA; CDR2 reads FQGNSA. This CDR3 has 14 amino acids. CDR3 nucleotide sequence: TGTGCCAGCAGCCGTACTAGCGGGAGCGACGAGCAGTACTTC. It encodes CASSRTSGSDEQYF.

This clonotype has a count of ten or more. The chain uses TRBV7-2 and TRBJ2-3; TRBD2 might be the D (5 bases). This CDR3 has 15 amino acids. V was cut by 5 bases and J by 0 bases, with 12 bases left in between. In germline, CDR1 is SGHTA, CDR2 FQGNSA. The CDR3 bases are TGTGCCAGCAGCCCGGGGTGGACTAGCACAGATACGCAGTATTTT. It specifies CASSPGWTSTDTQYF.

This clonotype was detected ten times or more. The chain uses TRBV2 and TRBJ2-3; tentative D call: TRBD1 (6 bases). The V end was cut by 6 bases, the J end by 0 bases, with 19 bases between. The germline V gene has CDR1 SNHLY and CDR2 FYNNEI. The CDR3 extends over 17 amino acids. The chain's CDR3 is CASRKSGTTLSTDTQYF. The CDR3 coding sequence is TGTGCCAGCAGGAAAAGTGGGACAACTTTAAGCACAGATACGCAGTATTTT.

This clonotype was recorded a few times. The chain employs TRBV5-5 and TRBJ1-5; a weak D match, TRBD1 (6 bases). The CDR3 consists of 14 residues. Germline lookup yields CDR1 SGHKS and CDR2 YYEKEE (reference sequence). Trimming took off 3 bases at V and 5 bases at J, with 12 bases between the two ends. CDR3 loop: CASSSGQFYQPQHF. Here the CDR3 DNA reads TGTGCCAGCAGCTCCGGACAGTTCTATCAGCCCCAGCATTTT.

This clonotype was observed a few times. The chain links TRBV4-1 to TRBJ2-7; D is perhaps TRBD2 (6 bases). Germline V gives CDR1 MGHRA, CDR2 YSYEKL. This CDR3 is 14 amino acids long. Trimming took 1 base from V and 4 from J, leaving 11 bases between them. The chain's CDR3 is CASSQVDGGYEQYF. DNA of the CDR3: TGCGCCAGCAGCCAAGTAGACGGGGGATACGAGCAGTACTTC.

Ten or more counts support this clonotype. The chain recombines TRBV6-1 with TRBJ2-3; 7 bases are a match to TRBD1. This CDR3 is built from 16 residues. Trimming at V came to 4 bases and at J to 4 bases, leaving 11 bases not matched to a gene. Germline assignment: CDR1 MNHNS and CDR2 SASEGT. Here the CDR3 reads CASSVNRGTMADTQYF. The CDR3 DNA reads as TGTGCCAGCAGTGTGAACAGGGGAACAATGGCAGATACGCAGTATTTT.

The J gene is TRBJ2-5, the V gene TRBV6-2 or TRBV6-3, with 10 bases identical to TRBD2. The CDR3 is 16 amino acids. Losses at the gene ends were 2 bases for V and 4 bases for J; bases not matched to a gene: 7. Germline values: CDR1 MNHEY, CDR2 SVGEGT. The CDR3 reads CASSYRLAGGGETQYF. The CDR3 nucleotides are TGTGCCAGCAGTTACCGATTAGCGGGAGGAGGAGAGACCCAGTACTTC.

V gene TRBV11-2 combines with J gene TRBJ2-1; 7 nucleotides match TRBD1. CDR1 SGHAT and CDR2 FQNNGV come from the germline V gene. This CDR3 region has 13 residues. The V gene end was trimmed by 3 bases and the J gene end by 8 bases; junction bases not matched to a gene: 4. DNA for the CDR3: TGTGCCAGCAGCTTCGGGCAGGGGGATGAGCAGTTCTTC. Its protein product is CASSFGQGDEQFF. Filled out from reference TRBV11-2 and TRBJ2-1, the complete variable domain reads EAGVAQSPRYKIIEKRQSVAFWCNPISGHATLYWYQQILGQGPKLLIQFQNNGVVDDSQLPKDRFSAERLKGVDSTLKIQPAKLEDSAVYLCASSFGQGDEQFFGPGTRLTVL.

The J gene is TRBJ2-1, the V gene TRBV20-1; D may be TRBD2 (7 bases). This CDR3 has 15 amino acids. V was pared by 3 bases and J by 15 bases, with 27 bases between. The V gene's germline CDR1 is DFQATT and CDR2 SNEGSKA (reference sequence). The CDR3 DNA reads as TGCAGTGCTAGTTATTTTCAGGGGTCGGGAGGCTGGCGGTTCTTC. Translation: CSASYFQGSGGWRFF.

This clonotype was found a few times. V and J are TRBV29-1 and TRBJ2-3, with 11 bases fitting TRBD2. The V gene's germline CDR1 is SQVTM and CDR2 ANQGSEA. This CDR3 comprises 16 residues. J lost 0 bases, V lost 4 bases, and 6 bases had no gene match. The CDR3 coding sequence is TGCAGCGTTGTTGGGACTAGCGGACCTAGCACAGATACGCAGTATTTT. Its translation is CSVVGTSGPSTDTQYF.

V is TRBV20-1 and J is TRBJ2-1; no clear D gene. Germline-derived CDR1 and CDR2 are DFQATT and SNEGSKA (reference sequence). The length of the CDR3 is 12 residues. V was trimmed by 1 base and J by 6 bases, leaving 7 bases between them. CDR3 bases: TGCAGTGCTAGAGTCGGCACCAATGAGCAGTTCTTC. It codes for CSARVGTNEQFF.